One sample yielded the 13 T cell receptor beta chains listed below, sequenced in a study of shared clonotypes between healthy human individuals. Clones were sequenced by immunoSEQ multiplex PCR, and TCRdb holds only the in-frame ones, with some missing. The top ten hold about 1.7% of the sample, which has 640,000 or so clones, approximately 79% seen once. Sequenced material: memory CD4+ T cells sorted from blood. The subset is: CD45RA-negative fraction. The receptors were gathered from a woman aged 25 to 45 in good health.

Turning to this clone: A much larger clone lies one base from this, so it may be a read error. This sample includes further DNA sequences coding for the same CDR3. The gene calls are TRBV5-1 and TRBJ2-1; 10 bases are shared with TRBD2. The CDR3 has 15 amino acids. The germline CDR1 and CDR2 sequences are SGHRS and YFSETQ. The V gene end was trimmed by 4 bases and the J gene end by 4 bases; junction bases not matched to a gene: 5. The CDR3 sequence: CASSMASGGYNEQFF. In DNA form, the CDR3 reads TGCGCCAGCAGCATGGCTAGCGGGGGATACAATGAGCAGTTCTTC.

This clone occurred many times. The chain has TRBV7-2 and TRBJ2-1; weak D call: TRBD2 (6 bases). V was shortened by 3 bases and J by 10 bases, with 19 bases between the two germline ends. Germline V lookup: CDR1 SGHTA, CDR2 FQGNSA. The CDR3 runs 15 residues. The CDR3 DNA follows: TGTGCCAGCAGCTTTCCCCCCGGGGTTGCGGGAGAGCAGTTCTTC. Translating gives CASSFPPGVAGEQFF.

Worth noting for this clone: At one boundary the junction diverges from the germline segment, which might be a read error. The V gene is TRBV4-1, the J gene TRBJ2-1; TRBD2 aligns across 13 bases. Germline loops: CDR1 MGHRA, CDR2 YSYEKL. This CDR3 comprises 18 residues. CDR3: CASSQDPYWTSGRNEQFF. DNA for the CDR3: TGCGCCAGCAGTCAAGATCCCTACTGGACTAGCGGGAGAAATGAGCAGTTCTTC.

This clone was observed a few times. V and J are TRBV7-9 and TRBJ2-6; a possible D gene is TRBD2 (6 bases). Germline-derived CDR1 and CDR2 are SEHNR and FQNEAQ (reference sequence). The CDR3 is 18 residues long. The V end was cut by 5 bases, the J end by 0 bases, with 17 bases between. Here the CDR3 DNA reads TGTGCCAGCAGCCCCAGGAGGGCCCTCAGCTCTGGGGCCAACGTCCTGACTTTC. Protein product: CASSPRRALSSGANVLTF.

The V and J genes are TRBV7-9 and TRBJ2-7; D possibly corresponds to TRBD1 (6 bases). This CDR3 is 14 amino acids long. Between the trimmed V and J ends, which lost 5 bases and 4 bases, there was a span of 15 bases. The germline CDR1 and CDR2 sequences are SEHNR and FQNEAQ (reference sequence). The CDR3 DNA follows: TGTGCCAGCAGCCTGGGACAATCAGGGTACGAGCAGTACTTC. Its translation: CASSLGQSGYEQYF.

Points on this clone: A read error is possible here, since a much larger clone lies one base away. The sample carries other DNA sequences with the same CDR3. CDR3 region: CASSQAGMNTEAFF. Written as DNA, the CDR3 is TGTGCCAGCAGCCAAGCGGGGATGAACACTGAAGCTTTCTTT. This chain links TRBV14 with TRBJ1-1, with unresolved D. The V gene's germline CDR1 is SGHDN and CDR2 FVKESK. CDR3 size: 14 residues. The V end lost 1 base, the J end lost 0 bases, and 6 bases lay between the germline ends.

This rearrangement joins TRBV2 to TRBJ2-1; 8 nucleotides line up with TRBD2. The CDR3 consists of 14 residues. J gave up 4 bases and V 4 bases, and 3 bases lay outside the gene matches. Germline values: CDR1 SNHLY, CDR2 FYNNEI. The CDR3 coding sequence is TGTGCCAGCAGTGGCGGGAGGAGTTACAATGAGCAGTTCTTC. Translating gives CASSGGRSYNEQFF.

The genes are TRBV7-9 and TRBJ1-2; 9 bases are shared with TRBD1. Germline V gene data show CDR1 as SEHNR and CDR2 as FQNEAQ (reference sequence). V gave up 3 bases and J gave up 4 bases; unmatched junction bases: 6. The CDR3 contains 15 residues. The CDR3 region is CASSFGDRVGYGYTF. Written as DNA, the CDR3 is TGTGCCAGCAGCTTCGGGGACAGGGTTGGCTATGGCTACACCTTC.

The chain couples TRBV27 to TRBJ2-7, with TRBD2 as a possible D gene (5 bases). The CDR3 contains 17 residues. Germline V lookup: CDR1 MNHEY, CDR2 SMNVEV (reference sequence). Trimming left V 4 bases short and J 1 base short, with 20 bases between. The CDR3 loop is CASSSLTGVGGSYEQYF. The CDR3 coding sequence is TGTGCCAGCAGTTCTCTAACTGGGGTAGGAGGTTCCTACGAGCAGTACTTC.

About this clone: The identical CDR3 is also encoded by other nucleotide sequences in the sample. The chain employs TRBV5-4 and TRBJ1-2; D may be TRBD1 (6 bases). The CDR3 extends over 14 amino acids. Germline V lookup: CDR1 SGHNT, CDR2 YYREEE (reference sequence). The V gene lost 2 bases and the J gene lost 3 bases, with 11 bases spanning the gap. The CDR3 DNA is TGTGCCAGCAGCTTAGGGGGGGCGGACTATGGCTACACCTTC. Its translation is CASSLGGADYGYTF.

This chain joins TRBV7-8 and TRBJ1-5; maybe TRBD1 (6 bases). Germline V lookup: CDR1 SGHVS, CDR2 FQNEAQ. Between the trimmed V and J ends, which lost 5 bases and 3 bases, there was a span of 17 bases. CDR3 length: 16 residues. CDR3: CASSPRPGQINQPQHF. CDR3 in DNA: TGTGCCAGCAGCCCCAGACCAGGACAGATCAATCAGCCCCAGCATTTT.

The rearrangement uses TRBV29-1 and TRBJ2-1; perhaps TRBD2 as D (5 bases). Germline loops: CDR1 SQVTM, CDR2 ANQGSEA. This CDR3 is 14 amino acids long. Trimming removed 3 bases at V and 10 bases at J, with 19 bases between. This CDR3 reads CSVDVAGGPGEQFF. For the CDR3, the DNA is TGCAGCGTTGACGTCGCGGGCGGCCCGGGGGAGCAGTTCTTC.

V gene TRBV4-1 combines with J gene TRBJ2-1, with 11 positions matching TRBD2. This CDR3 is built from 16 residues. After removal of 2 bases from V and 3 bases from J, the junction contained 3 bases not matched to a gene. In germline, CDR1 is MGHRA, CDR2 YSYEKL. CDR3 amino acids: CASSQTGTSGYNEQFF. The DNA for the CDR3 is TGCGCCAGCAGCCAAACAGGGACTAGCGGCTACAATGAGCAGTTCTTC.